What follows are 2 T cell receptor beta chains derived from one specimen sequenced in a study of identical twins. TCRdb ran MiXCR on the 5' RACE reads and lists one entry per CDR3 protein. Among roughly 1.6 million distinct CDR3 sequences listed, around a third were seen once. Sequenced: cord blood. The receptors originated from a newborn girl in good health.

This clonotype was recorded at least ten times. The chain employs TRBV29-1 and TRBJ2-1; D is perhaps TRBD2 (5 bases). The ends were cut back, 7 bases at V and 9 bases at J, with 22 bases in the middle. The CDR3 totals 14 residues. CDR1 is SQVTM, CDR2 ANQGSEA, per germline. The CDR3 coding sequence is TGCAGCGCCCTTATATCCCGTGAGGGCGGTGAGCAGTTCTTC. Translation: CSALISREGGEQFF.

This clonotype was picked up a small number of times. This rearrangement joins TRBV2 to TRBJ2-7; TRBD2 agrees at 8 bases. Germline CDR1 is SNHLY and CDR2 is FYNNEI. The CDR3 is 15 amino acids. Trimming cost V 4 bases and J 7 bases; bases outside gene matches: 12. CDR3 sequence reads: CASSVSGLVLMEQYF. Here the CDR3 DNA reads TGTGCCAGCAGTGTTTCGGGACTAGTTCTTATGGAGCAGTACTTC.